These 16 T cell receptor beta chains were sequenced from one sample in a study of cytomegalovirus exposure and HLA in healthy donors. PCR was performed using 60 Vbeta and 13 Jbeta primers. The table came from immunoSEQ multiplex PCR; TCRdb's copy has only in-frame clones and leaves some out. The repertoire has roughly 170,000 clones, 84% of them found once; the top ten carry more than 0.95%. The sample was PBMCs. The receptors were sampled from a girl aged 2-10 years in good health and CMV-seropositive.

V gene TRBV5-5 combines with J gene TRBJ2-5, with 9 bases lining up with TRBD1. V gave up 3 bases and J gave up 6 bases; unmatched junction bases: 3. The CDR3 runs 13 residues. Looked up from germline, CDR1 is SGHKS and CDR2 is YYEKEE (reference sequence). The CDR3 bases are TGTGCCAGCAGCTACAGGGGGCTGAAGACCCAGTACTTC. This translates into CASSYRGLKTQYF.

The chain employs TRBV29-1 and TRBJ1-2; perhaps TRBD1 as D (5 bases). This CDR3 contains 12 residues. V dropped 5 bases and J dropped 2 bases, with 9 bases sitting between them. The germline CDR1 and CDR2 sequences are SQVTM and ANQGSEA. As DNA, the CDR3 is TGCAGCGTTCGGGGGGGGAACTATGGCTACACCTTC. Protein sequence: CSVRGGNYGYTF.

The CDR3 sequence: CASSSRVGLANYGYTF. CDR3 nucleotides: TGTGCCAGCTCCTCCCGAGTGGGGCTAGCTAACTATGGCTACACCTTC. The rearrangement links TRBV28 to TRBJ1-2; TRBD1 is a possible D gene (5 bases). V shed 8 bases and J shed 0 bases, with 19 bases lying between them. CDR3 length equals 16 residues. Germline CDR1 MDHEN, CDR2 SYDVKM.

The genes are TRBV6-5 and TRBJ1-1, with a tentative D call TRBD1 (5 bases). Germline V CDR1 and CDR2: MNHEY, SVGAGI. This CDR3 is built from 13 residues. V gave up 2 bases and J gave up 8 bases, with 12 bases separating them. CDR3 sequence: CASSYPGGIEAFF. The CDR3 DNA follows: TGTGCCAGCAGTTACCCGGGGGGGATCGAAGCTTTCTTT.

The V and J genes are TRBV2 and TRBJ2-3; 9 bases are a match to TRBD1. V gave up 4 bases and J gave up 1 base; unmatched junction bases: 0. Germline V gene sequence: CDR1 SNHLY, CDR2 FYNNEI. The CDR3 contains 14 residues. The CDR3 DNA follows: TGTGCCAGCAGTGGGACAGGGGGCACAGATACGCAGTATTTT. Protein product: CASSGTGGTDTQYF.

This chain uses TRBV29-1 with TRBJ1-3; D is undetermined. The germline V gene encodes CDR1 SQVTM and CDR2 ANQGSEA. The CDR3 has 12 residues. The germline V and J ends were trimmed by 5 bases and 4 bases, with 9 bases remaining between them. CDR3 sequence (DNA): TGCAGCGTTTCGGGAACCGGAAACACCATATATTTT. It codes for CSVSGTGNTIYF.

This rearrangement joins TRBV19 to TRBJ1-1; possible D gene TRBD1, 5 bases. V was pared by 4 bases and J by 7 bases, with 16 bases between. The CDR3 extends over 14 amino acids. The germline V gene encodes CDR1 LNHDA and CDR2 SQIVND (reference sequence). The CDR3 sequence: CASSTASGKGEAFF. CDR3 in DNA: TGTGCCAGTAGTACCGCATCAGGGAAGGGTGAAGCTTTCTTT.

The chain joins TRBV7-6 to TRBJ2-1; 7 bases agree with TRBD2. V gave up 6 bases and J gave up 6 bases; unmatched junction bases: 14. The CDR3 extends over 16 amino acids. CDR1 and CDR2 (germline): SGHVS, FNYEAQ. The CDR3 coding sequence is TGTGCCAGCAGGCGGTGGGCGGGGGAGCGGGGCAATGAGCAGTTCTTC. Its translation: CASRRWAGERGNEQFF.

The genes are TRBV10-3 and TRBJ2-1; 7 positions agree with TRBD1. Germline V CDR1 and CDR2: ENHRY, SYGVKD. V lost 10 bases, J lost 8 bases, and 14 bases stayed unmatched. The CDR3 has 14 residues. CDR3 sequence: CATAQGRSYDEQFF. The CDR3 DNA is TGTGCCACCGCACAGGGGAGATCGTACGATGAGCAGTTCTTC.

The V gene is TRBV2, the J gene TRBJ2-1, with 9 bases aligning to TRBD2. In germline, CDR1 is SNHLY, CDR2 FYNNEI. The CDR3 loop spans 14 amino acids. V lost 8 bases to trimming and J lost 7 bases; unmatched junction nucleotides: 9. The CDR3 loop reads CASEWGLAGNEQFF. As DNA, the CDR3 is TGTGCCAGCGAATGGGGACTAGCAGGGAATGAGCAGTTCTTC.

The rearrangement links TRBV30 to TRBJ1-4; TRBD1 agrees at 7 bases. CDR1 is GTSNPN and CDR2 is SVGIG in the germline V gene (reference sequence). Unmatched junction bases numbered 5, after V lost 3 bases and J lost 7 bases. The CDR3 spans 13 residues. The CDR3 DNA is TGTGCCTGGAGAAACAGGGGTACTGAAAAACTGTTTTTT. Amino acids: CAWRNRGTEKLFF. The whole variable domain, remainder taken from reference TRBV30 and TRBJ1-4, is SQTIHQWPATLVQPVGSPLSLECTVEGTSNPNLYWYRQAAGRGLQLLFYSVGIGQISSEVPQNLSASRPQDRQFILSSKKLLLSDSGFYLCAWRNRGTEKLFFGSGTQLSVL.

The chain uses TRBV5-4 and TRBJ1-2; D is ambiguous. CDR1 SGHNT and CDR2 YYREEE come from the germline V gene (reference sequence). There are 14 residues in the CDR3. The V and J ends lost 6 bases and 4 bases respectively, with 16 bases between them. CDR3 in amino acids: CASTRAQPSYGYTF. CDR3 nucleotides: TGTGCCAGCACCCGAGCCCAACCATCCTATGGCTACACCTTC.

V gene TRBV25-1 combines with J gene TRBJ2-1; 7 nucleotides align to TRBD2. Germline V gene lookup returns CDR1 MGHDK and CDR2 SYGVNS. This CDR3 has 16 residues. V gave up 2 bases and J gave up 4 bases; unmatched junction bases: 8. This CDR3 reads CASSELVSGAYNEQFF. The CDR3 region has the DNA TGTGCCAGCAGTGAACTGGTCAGCGGGGCTTACAATGAGCAGTTCTTC. Filled out from reference TRBV25-1 and TRBJ2-1, the complete variable domain reads EADIYQTPRYLVIGTGKKITLECSQTMGHDKMYWYQQDPGMELHLIHYSYGVNSTEKGDLSSESTVSRIRTEHFPLTLESARPSHTSQYLCASSELVSGAYNEQFFGPGTRLTVL.

The genes are TRBV29-1 and TRBJ1-2; no reliable D call. The ends were cut back, 4 bases at V and 0 bases at J, with 3 bases in the middle. The CDR3 consists of 11 residues. Germline loops: CDR1 SQVTM, CDR2 ANQGSEA. CDR3 bases: TGCAGCGTTGCTGCTAACTATGGCTACACCTTC. The encoded protein is CSVAANYGYTF.

The rearrangement uses TRBV28 and TRBJ1-3; 7 positions agree with TRBD1. CDR1 and CDR2 (germline): MDHEN, SYDVKM. The CDR3 totals 15 residues. The J segment lost 3 bases and the V segment lost 5 bases, leaving 7 bases of the junction unmatched. This CDR3 is CASSTIQGLGNTIYF. CDR3 bases: TGTGCCAGCAGTACAATACAGGGGCTTGGAAACACCATATATTTT.

The CDR3 reads CASSKTRDRDFYGYTF. The DNA of the CDR3 is TGTGCCAGTAGTAAAACCCGGGACAGAGATTTCTATGGCTACACCTTC. The chain uses TRBV19 and TRBJ1-2, with 7 bases that match TRBD1. The CDR3 covers 16 residues. Germline V gives CDR1 LNHDA, CDR2 SQIVND (reference sequence). The V gene end was trimmed by 4 bases and the J gene end by 4 bases; junction bases not matched to a gene: 12. Full variable domain (rest looked up from reference TRBV19 and TRBJ1-2): DGGITQSPKYLFRKEGQNVTLSCEQNLNHDAMYWYRQDPGQGLRLIYYSQIVNDFQKGDIAEGYSVSREKKESFPLTVTSAQKNPTAFYLCASSKTRDRDFYGYTFGSGTRLTVV.